This T cell receptor beta chain was recorded in a study of regulatory T cells in long-lasting Graves disease. This clonotype has ten or more counts. The antigen remains unidentified. Both iRepertoire HTBI primers and Arm-PCR of CDR3 regions were used to build the TCR beta libraries. TCRdb reanalysed the multiplex PCR reads using MiXCR and keeps one entry per CDR3 protein. The sample comprises roughly 560,000 distinct CDR3 sequences, 15% to 20% of which are singletons, and 25% rests with the top ten. General study points: New patients shared around 920 public clonotypes, fewer than the roughly 2,700 shared by persistent patients.

Regarding time point: newly diagnosed GD, antithyroid drugs for less than 3 months. PBMC-extracted RNA yielded the TCR library. V was clipped by 5 bases and J by 3 bases; unmatched bases: 9. There are 16 residues in the CDR3. Per germline, CDR1 MNHEY and CDR2 SMNVEV (reference sequence). These data were likewise used in another study, on T cells in Graves' hyperthyroidism and ophthalmopathy.

This sequence was found in a woman aged 40 to 65 with Graves disease. The rearrangement uses TRBV27 and TRBJ1-4, with TRBD1 matching over 7 bases. The specimen was peripheral blood mononuclear cells (PBMCs), collected at new diagnosis, from a patient treated with antithyroid drugs. CDR3: CASSPKTGRSNEKLFF. In DNA, the CDR3 is TGTGCCAGCAGTCCCAAGACAGGGCGATCTAATGAAAAACTGTTTTTT. Full variable domain (missing parts from reference TRBV27 and TRBJ1-4): EAQVTQNPRYLITVTGKKLTVTCSQNMNHEYMSWYRQDPGLGLRQIYYSMNVEVTDKGDVPEGYKVSRKEKRNFPLILESPSPNQTSLYFCASSPKTGRSNEKLFFGSGTQLSVL.